The clone carrying this TCR beta chain occurred many times. Its antigen remains unknown. Time point denoted: longitudinal time-point 3. The sample comes from a study of neurological immune-mediated disorders. General study results and limits: Expanded clones shared no CDR3 amino acid sequences across subjects, suggesting private repertoires in all groups.

From 15-18 subjects, every sequencing run obtained over 180 million TCR-beta sequences. TCRdb re-analysed the 5' RACE reads in MiXCR, keeping a single row per CDR3 protein. Here the sample spans over 90,000 distinct CDR3 sequences, 10% to 11% being singletons. V dropped 5 bases and J dropped 1 base, with 6 bases sitting between them. This CDR3 spans 12 amino acids. The germline CDR1 and CDR2 sequences are MNHNY and SVGAGI (reference sequence). Sequencing was done on a sample of PBMCs. The J gene is TRBJ2-7, the V gene TRBV6-6; unclear D gene. The TCR comes from a female donor with HTLV-1-associated myelopathy (HAM/TSP). In nucleotides, the CDR3 is TGTGCCAGCAGTCCGACGTCCTACGAGCAGTACTTC. Amino acid sequence: CASSPTSYEQYF.